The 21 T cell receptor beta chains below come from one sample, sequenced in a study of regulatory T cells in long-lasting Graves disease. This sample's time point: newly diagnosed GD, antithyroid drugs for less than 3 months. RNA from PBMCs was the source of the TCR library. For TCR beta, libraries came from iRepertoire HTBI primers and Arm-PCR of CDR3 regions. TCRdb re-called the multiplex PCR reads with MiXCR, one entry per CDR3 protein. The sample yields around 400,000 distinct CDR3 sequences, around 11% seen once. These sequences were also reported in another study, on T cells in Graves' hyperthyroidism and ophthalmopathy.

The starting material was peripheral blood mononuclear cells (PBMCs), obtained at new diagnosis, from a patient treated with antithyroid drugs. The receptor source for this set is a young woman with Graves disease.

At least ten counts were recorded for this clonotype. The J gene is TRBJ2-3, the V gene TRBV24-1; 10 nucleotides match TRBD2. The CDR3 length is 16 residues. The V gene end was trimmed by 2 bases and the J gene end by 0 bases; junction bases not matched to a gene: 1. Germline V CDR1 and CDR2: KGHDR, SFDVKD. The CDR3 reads CATSDSLAGSTDTQYF. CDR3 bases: TGTGCCACCAGTGATTCACTAGCGGGGAGCACAGATACGCAGTATTTT.

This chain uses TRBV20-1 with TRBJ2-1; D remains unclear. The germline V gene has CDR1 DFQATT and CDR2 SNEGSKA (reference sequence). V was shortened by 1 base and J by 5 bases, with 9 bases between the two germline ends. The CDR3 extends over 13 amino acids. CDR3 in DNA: TGCAGTGCTAGAGCGGCCAACAACAATGAGCAGTTCTTC. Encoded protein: CSARAANNNEQFF.

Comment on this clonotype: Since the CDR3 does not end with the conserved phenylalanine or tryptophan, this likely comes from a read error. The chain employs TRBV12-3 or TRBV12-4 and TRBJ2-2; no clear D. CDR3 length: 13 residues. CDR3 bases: TGTGCGACAATAAGAGAGGCTGCCGGGGAGCTGTTTCTT. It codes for CATIREAAGELFL.

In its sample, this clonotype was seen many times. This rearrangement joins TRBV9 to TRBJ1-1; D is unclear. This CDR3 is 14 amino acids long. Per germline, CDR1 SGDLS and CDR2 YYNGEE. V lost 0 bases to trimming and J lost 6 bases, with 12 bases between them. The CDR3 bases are TGTGCCAGCAGCGTAGGAGCTTTAGAACCTGAAGCTTTCTTT. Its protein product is CASSVGALEPEAFF.

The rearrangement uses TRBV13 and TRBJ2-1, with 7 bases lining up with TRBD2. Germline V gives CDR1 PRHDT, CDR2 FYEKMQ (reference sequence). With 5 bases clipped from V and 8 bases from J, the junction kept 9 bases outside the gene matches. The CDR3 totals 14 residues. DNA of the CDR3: TGTGCCAGCAGCCCGACACTAGCGTCCCATGAGCAGTTCTTC. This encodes CASSPTLASHEQFF. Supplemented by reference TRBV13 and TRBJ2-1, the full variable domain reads AAGVIQSPRHLIKEKRETATLKCYPIPRHDTVYWYQQGPGQDPQFLISFYEKMQSDKGSIPDRFSAQQFSDYHSELNMSSLELGDSALYFCASSPTLASHEQFFGPGTRLTVL.

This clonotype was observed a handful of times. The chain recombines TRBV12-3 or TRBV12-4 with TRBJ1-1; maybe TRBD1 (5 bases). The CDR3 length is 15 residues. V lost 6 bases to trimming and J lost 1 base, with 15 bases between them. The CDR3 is CASSLLRQPNTEAFF. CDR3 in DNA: TGTGCCAGCAGCCTGTTGCGACAGCCGAACACTGAAGCTTTCTTT.

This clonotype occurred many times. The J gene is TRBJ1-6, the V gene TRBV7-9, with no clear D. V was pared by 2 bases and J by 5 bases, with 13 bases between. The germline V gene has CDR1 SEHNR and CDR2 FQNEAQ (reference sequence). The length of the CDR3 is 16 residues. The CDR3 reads CASSLYGVVDNSPLHF. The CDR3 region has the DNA TGTGCCAGCAGCTTATATGGGGTAGTTGATAATTCACCCCTCCACTTT. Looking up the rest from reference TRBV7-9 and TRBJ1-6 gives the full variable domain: DTGVSQNPRHKITKRGQNVTFRCDPISEHNRLYWYRQTLGQGPEFLTYFQNEAQLEKSRLLSDRFSAERPKGSFSTLEIQRTEQGDSAMYLCASSLYGVVDNSPLHFGNGTRLTVT.

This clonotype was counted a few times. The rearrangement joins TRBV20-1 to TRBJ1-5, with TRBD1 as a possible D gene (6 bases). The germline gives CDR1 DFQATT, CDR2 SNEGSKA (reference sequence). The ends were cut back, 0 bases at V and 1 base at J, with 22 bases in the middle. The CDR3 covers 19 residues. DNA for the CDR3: TGCAGTGCTAGAGATCGAGGCAGGGGCACTTCCAAGAGCAATCAGCCCCAGCATTTT. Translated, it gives CSARDRGRGTSKSNQPQHF.

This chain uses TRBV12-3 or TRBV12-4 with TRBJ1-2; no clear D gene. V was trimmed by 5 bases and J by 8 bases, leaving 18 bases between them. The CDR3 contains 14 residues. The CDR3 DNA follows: TGTGCCAGCAGTCTCGAATCCCATGTCGGGGGCTACACCTTC. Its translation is CASSLESHVGGYTF.

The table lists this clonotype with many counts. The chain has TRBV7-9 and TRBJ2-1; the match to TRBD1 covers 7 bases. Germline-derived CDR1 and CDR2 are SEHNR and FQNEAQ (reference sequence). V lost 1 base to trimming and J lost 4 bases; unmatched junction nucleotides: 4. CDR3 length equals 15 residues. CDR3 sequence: CASSLVTGEYNEQFF. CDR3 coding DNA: TGTGCCAGCAGCTTAGTCACAGGGGAATACAATGAGCAGTTCTTC. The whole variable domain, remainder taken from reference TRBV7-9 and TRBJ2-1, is DTGVSQNPRHKITKRGQNVTFRCDPISEHNRLYWYRQTLGQGPEFLTYFQNEAQLEKSRLLSDRFSAERPKGSFSTLEIQRTEQGDSAMYLCASSLVTGEYNEQFFGPGTRLTVL.

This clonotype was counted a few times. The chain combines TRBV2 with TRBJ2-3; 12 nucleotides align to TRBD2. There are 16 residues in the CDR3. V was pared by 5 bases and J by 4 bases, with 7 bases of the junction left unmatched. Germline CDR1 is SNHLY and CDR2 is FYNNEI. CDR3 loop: CASSSRLAGVADTQYF. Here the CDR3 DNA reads TGTGCCAGCAGTTCTAGACTAGCGGGAGTCGCAGATACGCAGTATTTT.

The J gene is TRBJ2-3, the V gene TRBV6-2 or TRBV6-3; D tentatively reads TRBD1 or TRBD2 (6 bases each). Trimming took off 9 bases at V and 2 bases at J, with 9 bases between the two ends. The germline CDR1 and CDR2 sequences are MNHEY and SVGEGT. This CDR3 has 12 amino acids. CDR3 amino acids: CASRGPTDTQYF. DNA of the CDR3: TGTGCCAGTCGGGGGCCCACAGATACGCAGTATTTT.

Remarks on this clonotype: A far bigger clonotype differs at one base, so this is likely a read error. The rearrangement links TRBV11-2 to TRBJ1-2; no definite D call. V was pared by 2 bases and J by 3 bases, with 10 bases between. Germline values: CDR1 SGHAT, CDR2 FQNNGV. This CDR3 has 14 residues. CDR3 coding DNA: TGTGCCAGCAGCTTAAGGGAGGGCGACTATGGCTACACCTTC. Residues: CASSLREGDYGYTF.

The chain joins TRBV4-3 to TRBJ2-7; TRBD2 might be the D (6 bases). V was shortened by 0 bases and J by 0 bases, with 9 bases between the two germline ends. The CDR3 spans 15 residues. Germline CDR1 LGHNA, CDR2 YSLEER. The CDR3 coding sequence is TGCGCCAGCAGCCAAGAACCCGGGAGCTCCTACGAGCAGTACTTC. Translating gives CASSQEPGSSYEQYF.

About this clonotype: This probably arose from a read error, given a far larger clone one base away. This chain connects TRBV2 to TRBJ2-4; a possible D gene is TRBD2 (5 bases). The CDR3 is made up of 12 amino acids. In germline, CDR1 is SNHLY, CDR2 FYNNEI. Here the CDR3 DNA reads TGTGCCAGTGTCTTAAACCGGAATGAGCGGTTCTTC. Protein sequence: CASVLNRNERFF.

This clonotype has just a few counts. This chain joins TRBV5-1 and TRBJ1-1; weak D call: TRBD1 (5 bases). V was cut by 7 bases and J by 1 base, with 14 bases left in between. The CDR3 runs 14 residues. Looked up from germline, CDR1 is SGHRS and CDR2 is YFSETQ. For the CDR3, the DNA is TGCGCCAGCTACCCGGGACTTCGGAACACTGAAGCTTTCTTT. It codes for CASYPGLRNTEAFF.

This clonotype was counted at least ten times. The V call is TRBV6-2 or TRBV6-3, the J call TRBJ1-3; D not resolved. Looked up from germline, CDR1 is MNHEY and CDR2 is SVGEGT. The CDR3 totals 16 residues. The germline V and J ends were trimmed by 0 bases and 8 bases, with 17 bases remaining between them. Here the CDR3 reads CASSYSVDVRGDTIYF. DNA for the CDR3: TGTGCCAGCAGTTACTCGGTAGATGTCCGCGGGGACACCATATATTTT.

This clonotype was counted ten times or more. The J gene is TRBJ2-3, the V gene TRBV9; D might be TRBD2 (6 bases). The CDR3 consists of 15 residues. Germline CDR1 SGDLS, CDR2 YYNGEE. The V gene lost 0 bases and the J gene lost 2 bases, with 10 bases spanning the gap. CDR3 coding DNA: TGTGCCAGCAGCGTAGAAGGGGACTTCACAGATACGCAGTATTTT. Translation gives CASSVEGDFTDTQYF.

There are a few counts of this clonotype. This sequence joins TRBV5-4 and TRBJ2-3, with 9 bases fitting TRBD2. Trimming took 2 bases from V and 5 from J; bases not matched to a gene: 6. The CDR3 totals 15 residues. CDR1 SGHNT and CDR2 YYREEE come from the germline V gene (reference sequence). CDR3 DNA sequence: TGTGCCAGCAGCTTCCGTGGTAGCGGGAGAGATACGCAGTATTTT. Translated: CASSFRGSGRDTQYF.

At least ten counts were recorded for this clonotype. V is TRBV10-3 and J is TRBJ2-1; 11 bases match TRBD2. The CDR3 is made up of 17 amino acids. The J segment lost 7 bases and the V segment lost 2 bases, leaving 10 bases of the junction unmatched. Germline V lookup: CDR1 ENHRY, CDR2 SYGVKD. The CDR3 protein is CAISEPRLAGPVNEQFF. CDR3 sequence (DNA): TGTGCCATCAGTGAGCCACGACTAGCGGGACCGGTAAATGAGCAGTTCTTC.

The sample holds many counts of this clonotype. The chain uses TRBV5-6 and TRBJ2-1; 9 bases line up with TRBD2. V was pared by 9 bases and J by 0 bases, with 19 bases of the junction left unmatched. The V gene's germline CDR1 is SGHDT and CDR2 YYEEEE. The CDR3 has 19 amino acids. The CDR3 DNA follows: TGTGCCACTACTCGTACCCGGCTAGCGGGGCTAAGCTCCTACAATGAGCAGTTCTTC. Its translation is CATTRTRLAGLSSYNEQFF.